In this sample, the clone carrying this T cell receptor beta chain turned up a few times. The antigen is unknown. The data were taken from a study of CD8 T cells in ankylosing spondylitis. Overall study results and limits: A TCR beta motif made of several highly homologous variants seemed typical of ankylosing spondylitis blood. A CD8+ phenotype characterized the disease-linked clones, which were relatively rare in peripheral blood. Several of the motif variants were reported before in synovial fluid and blood from reactive arthritis. Disease-linked clones were reportedly significantly enriched in matched ankylosing spondylitis synovial fluid.

Using quantitative 5'-RACE with molecular barcodes, the authors made TCR beta libraries. TCRdb re-derived calls from the 5' RACE reads in MiXCR, one entry per CDR3 protein. The sample holds fewer than 550,000 distinct CDR3 sequences, approximately 5.3% seen once. The clonotype was recovered from a male donor with ankylosing spondylitis. Sequenced sample: blood, either unsorted or a sorted T cell fraction (not recorded which).

The CDR3 region has the DNA TGTGCCAGCAGCTCGGGGGACAGAGTAATCACAGATACGCAGTATTTT. This gives the protein CASSSGDRVITDTQYF. This chain joins TRBV11-2 and TRBJ2-3, with TRBD1 as a possible D gene (7 bases). This CDR3 contains 16 residues. CDR1 is SGHAT and CDR2 is FQNNGV in the germline V gene. V lost 4 bases and J lost 2, with 16 bases in between.